The rows below give T cell receptor beta chains drawn from one sample of a study of cytomegalovirus exposure and HLA in healthy donors. Data came from immunoSEQ multiplex PCR; TCRdb stores just in-frame clones and leaves some out. The repertoire consists of over 120,000 clones, with approximately 89% occurring once and the leading ten covering around 9%. The source material was PBMCs. The receptor set was obtained from a woman aged 18-30 years in good health and CMV-seropositive. The CDR3 runs from the conserved cysteine through the conserved F or W. Clone size is given for some rows only: seen once, a few or many times, or a class if the clone is expanded.

CDR3: CAWAIGTGNYEQYF
V: TRBV30
size: few
J: TRBJ2-7

CDR3: CASSERVPGNNQPQHF
V: TRBV2
size: -
J: TRBJ1-5

CDR3: CASSFRESHGYTF
V: TRBV27
size: -
J: TRBJ1-2

CDR3: CASSPGGRETQYF
V: TRBV28
size: -
J: TRBJ2-5

CDR3: CATPRHTQFREQYF
V: TRBV27
size: -
J: TRBJ2-7

CDR3: CASRDRAYSNQPQHF
V: TRBV4-1
size: -
J: TRBJ1-5

CDR3: CSVGQGGFTEAFF
V: TRBV29-1
size: -
J: TRBJ1-1

CDR3: CASSPRLAGGPHTDTQYF
V: TRBV9
size: -
J: TRBJ2-3

CDR3: CASSLPEGGKNEYF
V: TRBV28
size: -
J: TRBJ2-7

CDR3: CSVEVYYEQYF
V: TRBV29-1
size: -
J: TRBJ2-7

CDR3: CASSVGTTLGEQYF
V: TRBV9
size: -
J: TRBJ2-7

CDR3: CSVDSDRRPTDTQYF
V: TRBV29-1
size: -
J: TRBJ2-3

CDR3: CASSSTGLGNQPQHF
V: TRBV7-2
size: -
J: TRBJ1-5

CDR3: CASSLSGTTSYNEQFF
V: TRBV27
size: -
J: TRBJ2-1

CDR3: CASSVRSGGAIEQFF
V: TRBV9
size: -
J: TRBJ2-1

CDR3: CASQSGGAFPSYGYTF
V: TRBV5-4
size: -
J: TRBJ1-2

CDR3: CASSSGLLQGREQYF
V: TRBV7-2
size: -
J: TRBJ2-7

CDR3: CASSPGTGRQDTIYF
V: TRBV5-1
size: -
J: TRBJ1-3

CDR3: CAWSVPAGGHGTDTQYF
V: TRBV30
size: -
J: TRBJ2-3

CDR3: CASSKLAGEFGETQYF
V: TRBV2
size: -
J: TRBJ2-5

CDR3: CASSPTAGMRNEQFF
V: TRBV6-1
size: -
J: TRBJ2-1

CDR3: CASSFWDRTGTEAFF
V: TRBV7-8
size: -
J: TRBJ1-1

CDR3: CASSLGGRGRGQPQHF
V: TRBV28
size: -
J: TRBJ1-5

CDR3: CASSLSGGPGTDTQYF
V: TRBV5-1
size: -
J: TRBJ2-3

CDR3: CASTSIPTVMNTEAFF
V: TRBV5-4
size: once
J: TRBJ1-1

CDR3: CASSFEPNTEAFF
V: TRBV5-1
size: once
J: TRBJ1-1

CDR3: CASTNSGGRSYNEQFF
V: TRBV7-9
size: -
J: TRBJ2-1

CDR3: CSARGRAGRPKTDTQYF
V: TRBV29-1
size: -
J: TRBJ2-3

CDR3: CASSPRGGQGDEQYF
V: TRBV11-3
size: -
J: TRBJ2-7

CDR3: CASSPPGHQSGFF
V: TRBV6-5
size: -
J: TRBJ1-1

CDR3: CASSSDRVTDTQYF
V: TRBV2
size: once
J: TRBJ2-3